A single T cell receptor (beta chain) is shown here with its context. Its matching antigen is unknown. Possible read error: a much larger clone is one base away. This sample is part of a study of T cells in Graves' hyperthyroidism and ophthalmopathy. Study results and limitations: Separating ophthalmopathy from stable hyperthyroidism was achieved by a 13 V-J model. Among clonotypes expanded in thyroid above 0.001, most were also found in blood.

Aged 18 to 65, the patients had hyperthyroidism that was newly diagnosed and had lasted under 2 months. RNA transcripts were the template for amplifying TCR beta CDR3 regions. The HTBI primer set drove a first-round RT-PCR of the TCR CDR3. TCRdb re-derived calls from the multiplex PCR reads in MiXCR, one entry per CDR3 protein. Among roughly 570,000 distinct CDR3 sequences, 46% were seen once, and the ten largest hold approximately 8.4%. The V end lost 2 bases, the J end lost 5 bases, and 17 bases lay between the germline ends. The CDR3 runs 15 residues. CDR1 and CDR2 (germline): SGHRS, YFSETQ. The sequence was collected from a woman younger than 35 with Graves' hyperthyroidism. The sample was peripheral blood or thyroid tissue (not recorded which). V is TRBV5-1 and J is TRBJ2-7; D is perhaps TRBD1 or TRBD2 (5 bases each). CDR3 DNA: TGCGCCAGCAGCTTCTTCTTGGGCAGGGACCACGAGCAGTACTTC. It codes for CASSFFLGRDHEQYF.